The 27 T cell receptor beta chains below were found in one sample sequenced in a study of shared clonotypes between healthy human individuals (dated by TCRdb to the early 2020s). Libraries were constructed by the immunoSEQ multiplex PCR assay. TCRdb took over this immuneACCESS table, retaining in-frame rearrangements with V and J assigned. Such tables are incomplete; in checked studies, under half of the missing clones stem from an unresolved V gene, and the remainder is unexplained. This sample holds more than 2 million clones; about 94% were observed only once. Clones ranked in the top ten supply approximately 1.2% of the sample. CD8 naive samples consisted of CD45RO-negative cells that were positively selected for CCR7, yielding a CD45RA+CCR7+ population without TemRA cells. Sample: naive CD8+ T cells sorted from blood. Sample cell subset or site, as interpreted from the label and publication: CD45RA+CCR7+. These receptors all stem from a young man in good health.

DNA for the CDR3: TGTGCCAGCAGCAAAGACAGGGGGGGCGGTTACGAGCAGTACTTC. Its translation is CASSKDRGGGYEQYF. The chain uses TRBV5-6 and TRBJ2-7; 9 bases are a match to TRBD1. Losses at the gene ends were 4 bases for V and 4 bases for J; bases not matched to a gene: 9. The CDR3 runs to 15 residues. CDR1 and CDR2 (germline): SGHDT, YYEEEE. Filled out from reference TRBV5-6 and TRBJ2-7, the complete variable domain reads DAGVTQSPTHLIKTRGQQVTLRCSPKSGHDTVSWYQQALGQGPQFIFQYYEEEERQRGNFPDRFSGHQFPNYSSELNVNALLLGDSALYLCASSKDRGGGYEQYFGPGTRLTVT.

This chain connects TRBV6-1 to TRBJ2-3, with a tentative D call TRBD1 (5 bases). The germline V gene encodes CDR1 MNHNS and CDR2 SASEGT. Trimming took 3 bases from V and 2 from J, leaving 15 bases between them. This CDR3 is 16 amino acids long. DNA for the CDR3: TGTGCCAGCAGTGAGCCCTGGGGCTTGAACACAGATACGCAGTATTTT. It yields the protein CASSEPWGLNTDTQYF.

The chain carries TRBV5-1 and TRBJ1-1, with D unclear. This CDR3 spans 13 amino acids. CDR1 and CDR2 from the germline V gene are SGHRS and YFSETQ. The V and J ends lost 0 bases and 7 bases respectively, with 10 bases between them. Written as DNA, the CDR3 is TGCGCCAGCAGCTTGGGGGCGAGCGTTGAAGCTTTCTTT. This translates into CASSLGASVEAFF.

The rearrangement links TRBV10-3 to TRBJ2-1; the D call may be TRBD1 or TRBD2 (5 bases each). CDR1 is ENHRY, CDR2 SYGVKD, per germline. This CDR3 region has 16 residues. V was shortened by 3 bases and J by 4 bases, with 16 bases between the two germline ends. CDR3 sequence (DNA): TGTGCCATCAGTGAAGGTATTGGGGGAGCATACAATGAGCAGTTCTTC. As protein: CAISEGIGGAYNEQFF.

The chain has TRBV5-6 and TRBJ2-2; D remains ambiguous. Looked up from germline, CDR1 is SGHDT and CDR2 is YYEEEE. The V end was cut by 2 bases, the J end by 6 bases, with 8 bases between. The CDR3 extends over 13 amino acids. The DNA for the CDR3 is TGTGCCAGCAGCTTTAGTGGCTCCGGGGAGCTGTTTTTT. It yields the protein CASSFSGSGELFF. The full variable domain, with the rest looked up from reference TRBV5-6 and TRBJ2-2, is DAGVTQSPTHLIKTRGQQVTLRCSPKSGHDTVSWYQQALGQGPQFIFQYYEEEERQRGNFPDRFSGHQFPNYSSELNVNALLLGDSALYLCASSFSGSGELFFGEGSRLTVL.

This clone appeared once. CDR3 protein: CASSPGIGQPQHF. The CDR3 bases are TGTGCCAGCAGCCCAGGGATAGGACAGCCCCAGCATTTT. The chain carries TRBV5-4 and TRBJ1-5; tentative D call: TRBD1 (5 bases). The CDR3 has 13 residues. CDR1 is SGHNT, CDR2 YYREEE, per germline (reference sequence). V lost 4 bases to trimming and J lost 7 bases, with 12 bases between them.

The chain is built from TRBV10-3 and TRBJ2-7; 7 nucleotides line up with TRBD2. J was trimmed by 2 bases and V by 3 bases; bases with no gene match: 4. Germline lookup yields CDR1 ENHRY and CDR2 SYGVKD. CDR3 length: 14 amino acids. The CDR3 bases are TGTGCCATCAGTGAACAGCGGGAACCCTACGAGCAGTACTTC. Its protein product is CAISEQREPYEQYF.

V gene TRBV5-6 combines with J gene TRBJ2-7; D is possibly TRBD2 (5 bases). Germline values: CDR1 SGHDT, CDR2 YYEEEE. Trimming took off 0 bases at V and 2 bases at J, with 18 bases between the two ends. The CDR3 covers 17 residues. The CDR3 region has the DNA TGTGCCAGCAGCTTGGGTCTCGGCGGACTTGATCCCTACGAGCAGTACTTC. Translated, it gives CASSLGLGGLDPYEQYF.

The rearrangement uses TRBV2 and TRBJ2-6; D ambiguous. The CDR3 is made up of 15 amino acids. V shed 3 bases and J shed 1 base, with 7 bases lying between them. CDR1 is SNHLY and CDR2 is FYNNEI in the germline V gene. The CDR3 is CASSETVSGANVLTF. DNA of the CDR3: TGTGCCAGCAGTGAGACCGTATCTGGGGCCAACGTCCTGACTTTC.

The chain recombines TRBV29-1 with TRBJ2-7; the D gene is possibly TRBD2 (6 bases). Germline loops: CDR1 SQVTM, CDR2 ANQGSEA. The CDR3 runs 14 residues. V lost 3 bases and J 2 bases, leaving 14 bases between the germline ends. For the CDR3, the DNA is TGCAGCGTTGAGGTTCCGGGGGAAACCTACGAGCAGTACTTC. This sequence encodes CSVEVPGETYEQYF.

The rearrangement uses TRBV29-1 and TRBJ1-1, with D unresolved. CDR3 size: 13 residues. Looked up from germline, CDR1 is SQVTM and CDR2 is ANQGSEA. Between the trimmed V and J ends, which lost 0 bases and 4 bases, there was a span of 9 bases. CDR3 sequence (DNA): TGCAGCGTTGAAGATAGCGGGGTCACTGAAGCTTTCTTT. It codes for CSVEDSGVTEAFF.

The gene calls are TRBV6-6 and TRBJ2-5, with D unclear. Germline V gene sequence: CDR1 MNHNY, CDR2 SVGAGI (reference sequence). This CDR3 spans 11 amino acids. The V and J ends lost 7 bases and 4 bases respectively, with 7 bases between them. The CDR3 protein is CASTLSETQYF. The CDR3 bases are TGTGCCAGCACGCTGTCAGAGACCCAGTACTTC.

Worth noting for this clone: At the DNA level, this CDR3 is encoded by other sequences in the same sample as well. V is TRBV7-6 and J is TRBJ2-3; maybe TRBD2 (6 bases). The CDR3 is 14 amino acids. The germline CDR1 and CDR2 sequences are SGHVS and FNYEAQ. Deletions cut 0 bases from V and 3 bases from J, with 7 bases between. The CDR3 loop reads CASSLAGGTDTQYF. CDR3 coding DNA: TGTGCCAGCAGCTTAGCGGGGGGAACAGATACGCAGTATTTT.

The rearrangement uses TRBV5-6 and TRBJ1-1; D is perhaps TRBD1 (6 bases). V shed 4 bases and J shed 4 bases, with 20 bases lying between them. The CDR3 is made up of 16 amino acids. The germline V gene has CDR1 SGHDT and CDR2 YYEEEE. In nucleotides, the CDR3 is TGTGCCAGCAGCGGGCAAACAGGGACTTTGGGCACTGAAGCTTTCTTT. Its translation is CASSGQTGTLGTEAFF.

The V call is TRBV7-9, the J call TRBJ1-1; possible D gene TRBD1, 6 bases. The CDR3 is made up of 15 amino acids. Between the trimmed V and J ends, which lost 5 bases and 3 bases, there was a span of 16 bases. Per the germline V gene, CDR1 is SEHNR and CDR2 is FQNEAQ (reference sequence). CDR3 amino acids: CASSLWGRGDTEAFF. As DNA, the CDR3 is TGTGCCAGCAGCCTGTGGGGGCGCGGGGACACTGAAGCTTTCTTT. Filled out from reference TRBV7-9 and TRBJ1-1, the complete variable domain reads DTGVSQNPRHKITKRGQNVTFRCDPISEHNRLYWYRQTLGQGPEFLTYFQNEAQLEKSRLLSDRFSAERPKGSFSTLEIQRTEQGDSAMYLCASSLWGRGDTEAFFGQGTRLTVV.

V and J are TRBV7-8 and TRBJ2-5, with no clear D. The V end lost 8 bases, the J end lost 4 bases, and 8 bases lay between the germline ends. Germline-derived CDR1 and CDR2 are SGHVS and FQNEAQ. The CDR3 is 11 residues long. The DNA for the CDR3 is TGTGCCAGCGACCTGGCAGAGACCCAGTACTTC. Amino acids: CASDLAETQYF.

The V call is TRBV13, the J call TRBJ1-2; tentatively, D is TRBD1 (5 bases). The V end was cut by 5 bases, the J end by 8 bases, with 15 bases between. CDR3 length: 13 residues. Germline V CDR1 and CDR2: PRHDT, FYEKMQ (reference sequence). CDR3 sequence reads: CASSNRQSSGYTF. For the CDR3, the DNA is TGTGCCAGCAGCAACCGACAGTCTTCAGGCTACACCTTC.

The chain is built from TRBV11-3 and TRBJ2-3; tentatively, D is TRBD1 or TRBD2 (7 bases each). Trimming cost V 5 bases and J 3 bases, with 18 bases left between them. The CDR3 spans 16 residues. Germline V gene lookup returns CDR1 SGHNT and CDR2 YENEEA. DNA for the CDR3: TGTGCCAGCAGCGAAGCGCAGGGGGAGGGGACAGATACGCAGTATTTT. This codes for CASSEAQGEGTDTQYF.

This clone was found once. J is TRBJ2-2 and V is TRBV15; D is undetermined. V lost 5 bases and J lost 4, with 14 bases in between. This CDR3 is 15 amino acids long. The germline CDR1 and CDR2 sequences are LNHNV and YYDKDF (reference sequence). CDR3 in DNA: TGTGCCACCAGCTACCGTGGCAGTGGCACCGGGGAGCTGTTTTTT. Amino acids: CATSYRGSGTGELFF.

CDR3 in amino acids: CASSLVTSGSLQQFF. The CDR3 coding sequence is TGTGCCAGCAGCTTAGTGACTAGCGGGAGTCTTCAGCAGTTCTTC. V usage is TRBV7-8 and J usage is TRBJ2-1, with TRBD2 matching 12 bases. Germline V gene data show CDR1 as SGHVS and CDR2 as FQNEAQ. This CDR3 comprises 15 residues. J was trimmed by 11 bases and V by 1 base; bases with no gene match: 6.

The CDR3 DNA reads as TGTGCCAGCAGCTTGGGACAGGGAAGCTATAGCAATCAGCCCCAGCATTTT. Translation: CASSLGQGSYSNQPQHF. This chain links TRBV5-6 with TRBJ1-5; the match to TRBD1 covers 7 bases. The CDR3 is made up of 17 amino acids. Germline CDR1 and CDR2: SGHDT and YYEEEE. With 0 bases clipped from V and 0 bases from J, the junction kept 6 bases outside the gene matches.

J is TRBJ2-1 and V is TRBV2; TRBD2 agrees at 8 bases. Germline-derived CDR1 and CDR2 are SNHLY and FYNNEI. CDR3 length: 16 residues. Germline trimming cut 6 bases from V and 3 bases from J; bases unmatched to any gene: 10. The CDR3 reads CASRPLLAASYNEQFF. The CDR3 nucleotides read TGTGCCAGCAGGCCTTTACTAGCGGCTAGCTACAATGAGCAGTTCTTC.

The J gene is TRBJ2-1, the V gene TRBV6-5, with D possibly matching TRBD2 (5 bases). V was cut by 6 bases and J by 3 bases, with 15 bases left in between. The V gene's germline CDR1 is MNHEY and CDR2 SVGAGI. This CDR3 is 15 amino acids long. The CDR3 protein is CASRNLEGIYNEQFF. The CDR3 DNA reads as TGTGCCAGCAGGAACCTAGAGGGAATCTACAATGAGCAGTTCTTC.

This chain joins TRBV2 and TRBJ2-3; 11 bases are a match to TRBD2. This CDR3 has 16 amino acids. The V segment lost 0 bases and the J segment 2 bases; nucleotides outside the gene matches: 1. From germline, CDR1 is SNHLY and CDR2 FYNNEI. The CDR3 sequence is CASSEASGRATDTQYF. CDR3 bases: TGTGCCAGCAGTGAAGCTAGCGGGAGGGCCACAGATACGCAGTATTTT.

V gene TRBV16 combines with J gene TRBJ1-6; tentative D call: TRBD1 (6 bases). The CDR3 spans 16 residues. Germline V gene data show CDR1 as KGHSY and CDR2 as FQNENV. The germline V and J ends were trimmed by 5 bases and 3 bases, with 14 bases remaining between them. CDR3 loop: CASSELWTDYNSPLHF. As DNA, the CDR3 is TGTGCCAGCAGCGAGCTGTGGACAGACTATAATTCACCCCTCCACTTT.

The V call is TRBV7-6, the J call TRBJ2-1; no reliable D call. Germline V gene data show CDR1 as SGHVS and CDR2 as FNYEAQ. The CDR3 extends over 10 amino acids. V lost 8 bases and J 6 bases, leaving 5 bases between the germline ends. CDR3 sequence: CASWVNEQFF. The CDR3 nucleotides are TGTGCCAGCTGGGTCAATGAGCAGTTCTTC.

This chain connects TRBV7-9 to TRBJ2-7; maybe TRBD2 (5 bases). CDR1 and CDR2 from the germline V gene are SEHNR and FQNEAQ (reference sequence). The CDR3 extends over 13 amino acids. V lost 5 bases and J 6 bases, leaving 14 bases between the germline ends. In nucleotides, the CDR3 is TGTGCCAGCAGCAATTTGGACTTTATCGAGCAGTACTTC. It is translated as CASSNLDFIEQYF.